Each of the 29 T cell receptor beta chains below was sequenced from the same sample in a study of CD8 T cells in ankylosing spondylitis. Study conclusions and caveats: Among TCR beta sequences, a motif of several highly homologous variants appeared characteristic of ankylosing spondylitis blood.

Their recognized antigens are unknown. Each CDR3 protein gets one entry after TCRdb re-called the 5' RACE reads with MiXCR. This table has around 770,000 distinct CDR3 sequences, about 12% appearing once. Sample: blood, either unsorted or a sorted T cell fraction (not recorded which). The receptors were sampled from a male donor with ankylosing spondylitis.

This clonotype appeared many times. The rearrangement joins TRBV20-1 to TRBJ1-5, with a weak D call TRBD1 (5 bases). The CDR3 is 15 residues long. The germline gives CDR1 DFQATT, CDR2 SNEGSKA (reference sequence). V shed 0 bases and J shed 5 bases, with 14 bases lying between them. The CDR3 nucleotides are TGCAGTGCTAGAGATTCGGGGCGGGACGATCAGCCCCAGCATTTT. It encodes CSARDSGRDDQPQHF.

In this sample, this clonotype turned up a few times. CDR3 coding DNA: TGTGCCAGCAGACAGGGTTTAGCCAAAAACATTCAGTACTTC. Its translation: CASRQGLAKNIQYF. The chain joins TRBV5-6 to TRBJ2-4; a weak D match, TRBD1 (6 bases). This CDR3 region has 14 residues. V was trimmed by 5 bases and J by 0 bases, leaving 9 bases between them. Germline CDR1 SGHDT, CDR2 YYEEEE.

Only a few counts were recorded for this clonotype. CDR3: CASRRPGESNEQFF. CDR3 sequence (DNA): TGTGCCAGCAGGCGGCCAGGGGAAAGCAATGAGCAGTTCTTC. The chain combines TRBV6-1 with TRBJ2-1, with D tentatively TRBD1 (6 bases). CDR1 is MNHNS and CDR2 is SASEGT in the germline V gene. This CDR3 is 14 amino acids long. V was pared by 6 bases and J by 6 bases, with 15 bases between.

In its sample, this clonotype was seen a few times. CDR3 loop: CASRPGPGPYTQYF. The CDR3 DNA is TGCGCCAGCAGACCTGGCCCCGGACCTTATACGCAGTATTTT. The chain couples TRBV5-1 to TRBJ2-3; D unresolved. The V end was cut by 5 bases, the J end by 7 bases, with 17 bases between. Germline V gives CDR1 SGHRS, CDR2 YFSETQ. The length of the CDR3 is 14 residues.

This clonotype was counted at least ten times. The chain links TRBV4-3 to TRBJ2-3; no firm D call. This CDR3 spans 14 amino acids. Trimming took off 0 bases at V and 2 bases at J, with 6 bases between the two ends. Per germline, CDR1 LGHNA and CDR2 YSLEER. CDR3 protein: CASSQDVNTDTQYF. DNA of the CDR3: TGCGCCAGCAGCCAAGACGTCAACACAGATACGCAGTATTTT.

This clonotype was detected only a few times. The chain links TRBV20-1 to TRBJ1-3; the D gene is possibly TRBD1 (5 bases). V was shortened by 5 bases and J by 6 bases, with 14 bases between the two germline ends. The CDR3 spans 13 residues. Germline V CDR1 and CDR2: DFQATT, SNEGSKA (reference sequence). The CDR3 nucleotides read TGCAGTGCTGAATTGCAGGGAGCAAACACCATATATTTT. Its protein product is CSAELQGANTIYF.

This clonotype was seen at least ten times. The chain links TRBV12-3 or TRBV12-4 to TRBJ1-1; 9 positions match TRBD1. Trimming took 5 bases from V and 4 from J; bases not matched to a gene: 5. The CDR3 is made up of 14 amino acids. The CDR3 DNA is TGTGCCAGCAGTGCACAGGGGGCCGGCACTGAAGCTTTCTTT. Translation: CASSAQGAGTEAFF.

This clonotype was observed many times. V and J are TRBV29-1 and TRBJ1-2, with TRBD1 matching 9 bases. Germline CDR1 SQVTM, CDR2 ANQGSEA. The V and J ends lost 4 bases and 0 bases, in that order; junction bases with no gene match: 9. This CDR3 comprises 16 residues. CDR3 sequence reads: CSVVPGQGVANYGYTF. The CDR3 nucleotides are TGCAGCGTTGTACCGGGACAGGGCGTAGCTAACTATGGCTACACCTTC.

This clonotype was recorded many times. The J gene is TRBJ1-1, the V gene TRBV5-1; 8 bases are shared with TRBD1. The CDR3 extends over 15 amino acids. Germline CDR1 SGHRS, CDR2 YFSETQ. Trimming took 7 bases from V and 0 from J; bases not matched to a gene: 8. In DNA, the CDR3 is TGCGCCAGCCGAAGGGACAGGTTAATGAACACTGAAGCTTTCTTT. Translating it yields CASRRDRLMNTEAFF.

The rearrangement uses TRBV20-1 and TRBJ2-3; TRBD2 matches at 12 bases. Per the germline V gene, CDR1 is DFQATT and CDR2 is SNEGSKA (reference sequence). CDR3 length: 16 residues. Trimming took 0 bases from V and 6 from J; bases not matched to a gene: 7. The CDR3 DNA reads TGCAGTGCTAGAGATTCGACTAGCGGGAGAGTTGATACGCAGTATTTT. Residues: CSARDSTSGRVDTQYF.

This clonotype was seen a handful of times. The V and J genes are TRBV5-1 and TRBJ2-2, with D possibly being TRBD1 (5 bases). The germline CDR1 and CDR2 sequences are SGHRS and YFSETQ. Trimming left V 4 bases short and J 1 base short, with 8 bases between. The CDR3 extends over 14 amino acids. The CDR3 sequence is CASSADMNTGELFF. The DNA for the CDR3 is TGCGCCAGCAGCGCGGACATGAACACCGGGGAGCTGTTTTTT. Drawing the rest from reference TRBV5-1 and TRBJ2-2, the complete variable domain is KAGVTQTPRYLIKTRGQQVTLSCSPISGHRSVSWYQQTPGQGLQFLFEYFSETQRNKGNFPGRFSGRQFSNSRSEMNVSTLELGDSALYLCASSADMNTGELFFGEGSRLTVL.

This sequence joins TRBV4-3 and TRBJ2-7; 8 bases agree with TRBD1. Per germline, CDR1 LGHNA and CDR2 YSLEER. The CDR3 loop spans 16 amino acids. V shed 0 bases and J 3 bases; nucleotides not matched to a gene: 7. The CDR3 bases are TGCGCCAGCAGCCAAGATTTTTCGGGACAGGACTACGAGCAGTACTTC. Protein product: CASSQDFSGQDYEQYF.

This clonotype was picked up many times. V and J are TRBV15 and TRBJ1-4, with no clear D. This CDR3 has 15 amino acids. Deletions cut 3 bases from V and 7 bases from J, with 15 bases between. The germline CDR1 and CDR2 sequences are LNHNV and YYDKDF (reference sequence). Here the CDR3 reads CATSRAQAGSEKLFF. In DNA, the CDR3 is TGTGCCACCAGCAGGGCCCAGGCGGGGAGTGAAAAACTGTTTTTT.

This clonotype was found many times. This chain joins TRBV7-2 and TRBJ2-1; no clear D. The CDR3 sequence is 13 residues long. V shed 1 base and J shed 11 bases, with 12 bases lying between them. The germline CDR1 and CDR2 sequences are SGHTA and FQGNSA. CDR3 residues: CASSLVYQEKQFF. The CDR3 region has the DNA TGTGCCAGCAGCTTAGTTTACCAGGAAAAGCAGTTCTTC.

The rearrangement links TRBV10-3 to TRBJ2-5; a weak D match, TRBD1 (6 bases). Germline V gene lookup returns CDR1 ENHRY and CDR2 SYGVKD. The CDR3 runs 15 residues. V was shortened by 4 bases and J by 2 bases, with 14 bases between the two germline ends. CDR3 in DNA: TGTGCCATCAGTGTTGCCGGGACACCTCAAGAGACCCAGTACTTC. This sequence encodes CAISVAGTPQETQYF.

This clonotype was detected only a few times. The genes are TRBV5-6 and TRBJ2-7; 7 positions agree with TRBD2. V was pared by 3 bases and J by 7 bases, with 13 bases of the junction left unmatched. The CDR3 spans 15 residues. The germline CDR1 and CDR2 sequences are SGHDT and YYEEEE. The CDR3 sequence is CASSSPRLAVEEQYF. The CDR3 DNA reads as TGTGCCAGCAGCTCGCCGCGACTAGCAGTGGAAGAGCAGTACTTC.

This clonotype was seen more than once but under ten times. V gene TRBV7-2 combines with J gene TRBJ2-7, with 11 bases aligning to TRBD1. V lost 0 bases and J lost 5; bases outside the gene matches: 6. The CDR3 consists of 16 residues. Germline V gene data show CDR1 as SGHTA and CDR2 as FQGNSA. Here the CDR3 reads CASSLARTGGFDEQYF. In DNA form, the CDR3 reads TGTGCCAGCAGCTTAGCTAGGACAGGGGGCTTCGACGAGCAGTACTTC. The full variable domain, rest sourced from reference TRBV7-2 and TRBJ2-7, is GAGVSQSPSNKVTEKGKDVELRCDPISGHTALYWYRQSLGQGLEFLIYFQGNSAPDKSGLPSDRFSAERTGGSVSTLTIQRTQQEDSAVYLCASSLARTGGFDEQYFGPGTRLTVT.

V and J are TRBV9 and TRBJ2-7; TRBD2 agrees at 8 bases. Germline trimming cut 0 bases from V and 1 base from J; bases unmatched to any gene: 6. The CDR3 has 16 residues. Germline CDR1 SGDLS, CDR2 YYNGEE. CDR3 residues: CASSVGGLAGSYEQYF. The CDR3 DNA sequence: TGTGCCAGCAGCGTAGGGGGTCTAGCGGGTTCCTACGAGCAGTACTTC.

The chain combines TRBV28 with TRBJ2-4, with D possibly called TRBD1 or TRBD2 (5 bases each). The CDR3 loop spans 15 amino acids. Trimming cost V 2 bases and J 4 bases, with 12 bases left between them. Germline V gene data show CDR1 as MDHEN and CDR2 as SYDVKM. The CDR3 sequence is CASSLKVGVKNIQYF. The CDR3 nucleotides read TGTGCCAGCAGTTTAAAAGTGGGGGTGAAAAACATTCAGTACTTC.

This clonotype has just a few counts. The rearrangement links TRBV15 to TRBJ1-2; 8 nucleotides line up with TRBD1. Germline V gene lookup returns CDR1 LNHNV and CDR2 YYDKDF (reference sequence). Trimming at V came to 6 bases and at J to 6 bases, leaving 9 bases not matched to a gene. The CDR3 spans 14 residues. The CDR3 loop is CATSYGQGRDGYTF. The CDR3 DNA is TGTGCCACCAGTTATGGACAGGGACGGGATGGCTACACCTTC.

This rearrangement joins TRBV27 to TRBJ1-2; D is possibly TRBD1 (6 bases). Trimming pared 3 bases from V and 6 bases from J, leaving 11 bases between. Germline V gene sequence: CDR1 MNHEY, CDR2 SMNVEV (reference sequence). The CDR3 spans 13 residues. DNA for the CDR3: TGTGCCAGCAGTTTGCATACAGGGAATGGCTACACCTTC. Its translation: CASSLHTGNGYTF.

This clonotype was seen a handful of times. CDR3 loop: CASSYSRAGVLEQYF. The CDR3 region has the DNA TGTGCCAGCAGTTACTCGAGAGCGGGGGTTTTGGAGCAGTACTTC. V is TRBV6-5 and J is TRBJ2-7; TRBD2 matches 8 bases. The CDR3 contains 15 residues. Unmatched junction bases numbered 8, after V lost 0 bases and J lost 7 bases. From germline, CDR1 is MNHEY and CDR2 SVGAGI.

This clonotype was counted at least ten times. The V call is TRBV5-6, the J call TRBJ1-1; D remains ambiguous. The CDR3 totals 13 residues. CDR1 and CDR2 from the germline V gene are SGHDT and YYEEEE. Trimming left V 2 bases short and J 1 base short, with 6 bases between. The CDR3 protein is CASSFQENTEAFF. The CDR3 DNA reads TGTGCCAGCAGCTTTCAGGAGAACACTGAAGCTTTCTTT.

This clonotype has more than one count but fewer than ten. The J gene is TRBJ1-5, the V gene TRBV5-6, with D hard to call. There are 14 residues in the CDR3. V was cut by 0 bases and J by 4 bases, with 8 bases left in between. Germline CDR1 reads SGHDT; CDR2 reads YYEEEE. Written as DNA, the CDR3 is TGTGCCAGCAGCTTGGGACAAACAAATCAGCCCCAGCATTTT. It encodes CASSLGQTNQPQHF.

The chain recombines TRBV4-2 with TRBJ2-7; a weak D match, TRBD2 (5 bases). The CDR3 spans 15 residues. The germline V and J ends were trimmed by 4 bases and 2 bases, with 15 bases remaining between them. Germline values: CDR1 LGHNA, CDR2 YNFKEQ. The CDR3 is CASSRTIGEAYEQYF. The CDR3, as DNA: TGTGCCAGCAGCCGCACTATCGGGGAAGCCTACGAGCAGTACTTC.

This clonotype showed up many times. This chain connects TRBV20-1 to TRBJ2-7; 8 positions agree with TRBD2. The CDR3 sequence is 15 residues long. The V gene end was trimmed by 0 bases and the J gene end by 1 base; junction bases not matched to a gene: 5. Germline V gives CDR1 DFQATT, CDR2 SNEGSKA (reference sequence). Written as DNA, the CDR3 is TGCAGTGCTAGAGATGGGGCTAGCGGGTCCTACGAGCAGTACTTC. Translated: CSARDGASGSYEQYF.

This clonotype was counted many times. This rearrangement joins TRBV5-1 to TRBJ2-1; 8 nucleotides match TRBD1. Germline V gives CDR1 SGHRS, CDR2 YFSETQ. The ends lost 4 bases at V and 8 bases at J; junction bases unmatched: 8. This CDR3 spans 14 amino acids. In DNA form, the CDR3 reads TGCGCCAGCAGCACTCAACCGACAGGGGATGAGCAGTTCTTC. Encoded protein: CASSTQPTGDEQFF.

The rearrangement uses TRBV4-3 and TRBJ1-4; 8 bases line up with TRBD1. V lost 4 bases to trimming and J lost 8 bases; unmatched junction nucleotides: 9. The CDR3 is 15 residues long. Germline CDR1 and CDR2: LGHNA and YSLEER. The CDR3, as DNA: TGCGCCAGCAGCCGGCGGACAGGGAGGGAGGAAAAACTGTTTTTT. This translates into CASSRRTGREEKLFF.

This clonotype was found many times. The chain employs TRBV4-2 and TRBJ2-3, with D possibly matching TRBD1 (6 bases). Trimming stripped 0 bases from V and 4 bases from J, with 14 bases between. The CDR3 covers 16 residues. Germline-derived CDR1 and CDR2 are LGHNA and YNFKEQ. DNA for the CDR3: TGTGCCAGCAGCCAAGAGTTTAGGGGGTGGGCAGATACGCAGTATTTT. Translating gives CASSQEFRGWADTQYF.